This passage covers 32 T cell receptor beta chains from one sample sequenced in a study of identical twins. MiXCR, run by TCRdb on the 5' RACE reads, gives a single entry per CDR3 protein. The repertoire consists of more than 1.5 million distinct CDR3 sequences, with roughly 35% occurring once and the leading ten covering about 0.27%. The sample consisted of cord blood. These receptors were taken from a newborn girl in good health.

The chain combines TRBV6-5 with TRBJ2-7, with D perhaps TRBD1 (5 bases). The V and J ends lost 0 bases and 6 bases respectively, with 12 bases between them. The CDR3 sequence is 14 residues long. Germline values: CDR1 MNHEY, CDR2 SVGAGI. This CDR3 is CASSYSFAGLEQYF. The CDR3 DNA is TGTGCCAGCAGTTACTCCTTCGCAGGGCTCGAGCAGTACTTC.

The chain has TRBV4-2 and TRBJ2-1; 16 bases are shared with TRBD2. In germline, CDR1 is LGHNA, CDR2 YNFKEQ. V dropped 5 bases and J dropped 6; count of bases not matched to a gene: 7. The CDR3 is made up of 17 amino acids. CDR3 amino acids: CASSSGTSGRVRNEQFF. The CDR3 DNA sequence: TGTGCCAGCAGCTCCGGGACTAGCGGGAGGGTTCGCAATGAGCAGTTCTTC.

The chain joins TRBV10-3 to TRBJ1-2, with D unclear. The CDR3 is 13 residues long. The ends were cut back, 0 bases at V and 8 bases at J, with 10 bases in the middle. Germline CDR1 is ENHRY and CDR2 is SYGVKD. The CDR3 loop reads CAISESNGKGYTF. CDR3 in DNA: TGTGCCATCAGTGAGTCGAATGGGAAAGGCTACACCTTC.

This clonotype was seen only a few times. The chain carries TRBV7-2 and TRBJ2-1, with D hard to call. V was cut by 1 base and J by 3 bases, with 10 bases left in between. The germline gives CDR1 SGHTA, CDR2 FQGNSA. The CDR3 is 15 residues long. The DNA of the CDR3 is TGTGCCAGCAGCTTAGATTCCCAACTCTACAATGAGCAGTTCTTC. Its translation is CASSLDSQLYNEQFF.

The chain is built from TRBV5-1 and TRBJ2-1; TRBD1 might be the D (5 bases). The J call may be wrong; the DNA end is better matched by TRBJ2-7. Germline loops: CDR1 SGHRS, CDR2 YFSETQ. CDR3 length: 13 residues. The CDR3 bases are TGCGCCAGCAGCTTGTCACAGGCGAATGAGCAGTACTTC. Protein product: CASSLSQANEQYF.

A few counts support this clonotype. The rearrangement links TRBV6-5 to TRBJ2-5; the match to TRBD1 covers 7 bases. The CDR3 spans 15 residues. Germline V gives CDR1 MNHEY, CDR2 SVGAGI. V gave up 0 bases and J gave up 2 bases; unmatched junction bases: 3. DNA of the CDR3: TGTGCCAGCAGTTACTCGGGACAGACTCAAGAGACCCAGTACTTC. This translates into CASSYSGQTQETQYF.

A few counts support this clonotype. The chain is built from TRBV2 and TRBJ2-7, with TRBD2 matching 8 bases. J lost 2 bases, V lost 4 bases, and 10 bases had no gene match. The CDR3 spans 16 residues. The germline V gene has CDR1 SNHLY and CDR2 FYNNEI. CDR3 region: CASSVGSPGLAYEQYF. CDR3 nucleotide sequence: TGTGCCAGCAGTGTAGGTTCCCCGGGACTAGCCTACGAGCAGTACTTC.

This clonotype was seen ten or more times. The V and J genes are TRBV28 and TRBJ2-7; 8 nucleotides match TRBD2. The trim removed 0 bases at V and 0 bases at J, leaving 1 base unmatched. Germline CDR1 is MDHEN and CDR2 is SYDVKM. CDR3 length: 15 residues. The CDR3 is CASSLWSGSSYEQYF. The CDR3 region has the DNA TGTGCCAGCAGTTTATGGAGCGGGAGCTCCTACGAGCAGTACTTC.

This clonotype was found a few times. The chain couples TRBV14 to TRBJ2-5; a possible D gene is TRBD1 (6 bases). Germline CDR1 SGHDN, CDR2 FVKESK. This CDR3 comprises 14 residues. Trimming cost V 5 bases and J 6 bases, with 16 bases left between them. CDR3 residues: CASSLTQGFQTQYF. DNA for the CDR3: TGTGCCAGCAGCTTAACTCAGGGGTTCCAGACCCAGTACTTC.

This clonotype was seen a handful of times. The chain couples TRBV20-1 to TRBJ2-1, with TRBD2 matching over 8 bases. The CDR3 extends over 17 amino acids. The germline V gene has CDR1 DFQATT and CDR2 SNEGSKA (reference sequence). Germline trimming cut 6 bases from V and 0 bases from J; bases unmatched to any gene: 13. CDR3 nucleotide sequence: TGCAGTGCAAAAGGGACCAAGGGGACTAGCTCCTACAATGAGCAGTTCTTC. Translation gives CSAKGTKGTSSYNEQFF.

The rearrangement uses TRBV10-2 and TRBJ1-4; 7 positions agree with TRBD1. Trimming at V came to 3 bases and at J to 5 bases, leaving 3 bases not matched to a gene. CDR1 is WSHSY, CDR2 SAAADI, per germline. The CDR3 is 14 residues long. The DNA of the CDR3 is TGCGCCAGCAGTGAAAGGGGGCGCAATGAAAAACTGTTTTTT. It is translated as CASSERGRNEKLFF.

Notes on this clonotype: At one boundary the junction diverges from the germline segment, which might be a read error. The V gene is TRBV12-3 or TRBV12-4, the J gene TRBJ1-4; 11 bases match TRBD1. CDR3 length equals 17 residues. The CDR3 nucleotides read TGTGCCAGCAGTGAGGACAGGGGGCACCGCCTTAATAAAAAACTGTTTTTT. Encoded protein: CASSEDRGHRLNKKLFF.

This sequence joins TRBV3-1 and TRBJ2-7; D is tentatively TRBD1 or TRBD2 (5 bases each). Between the trimmed V and J ends, which lost 2 bases and 1 base, there was a span of 21 bases. The CDR3 contains 18 residues. Germline V CDR1 and CDR2: LGHDT, YNNKEL (reference sequence). Here the CDR3 reads CASSQSSLARDPSYEQYF. In DNA form, the CDR3 reads TGTGCCAGCAGCCAAAGTTCCCTCGCTAGGGACCCGTCCTACGAGCAGTACTTC.

This clonotype has only a few counts. This chain uses TRBV5-1 with TRBJ2-1, with a possible D match to TRBD1 (6 bases). The CDR3 has 15 amino acids. Germline V CDR1 and CDR2: SGHRS, YFSETQ. V was cut by 4 bases and J by 4 bases, with 15 bases left in between. In DNA form, the CDR3 reads TGCGCCAGCAGCATGCAGGGGAAGGGGTACAATGAGCAGTTCTTC. It encodes CASSMQGKGYNEQFF.

This sequence joins TRBV20-1 and TRBJ1-5, with TRBD1 matching over 10 bases. This CDR3 has 15 amino acids. Germline V lookup: CDR1 DFQATT, CDR2 SNEGSKA (reference sequence). Trimming cost V 5 bases and J 0 bases; bases outside gene matches: 4. This CDR3 reads CSAHRTGGSNQPQHF. The CDR3 coding sequence is TGCAGTGCTCACCGGACAGGGGGTAGCAATCAGCCCCAGCATTTT.

J is TRBJ1-2 and V is TRBV24-1; no clear D gene. This CDR3 contains 13 residues. Germline V lookup: CDR1 KGHDR, CDR2 SFDVKD. Trimming removed 5 bases from V and 1 base from J, with 7 bases in between. The CDR3 coding sequence is TGTGCCACCAGTGGTCCGGGTAACTATGGCTACACCTTC. Translating it yields CATSGPGNYGYTF.

The J gene is TRBJ1-2, the V gene TRBV29-1; the D is unclear. CDR3 length equals 9 residues. Germline assignment: CDR1 SQVTM and CDR2 ANQGSEA. V was cut by 6 bases and J by 6 bases, with 5 bases left in between. The CDR3 reads CSVYNGYTF. CDR3 sequence (DNA): TGCAGCGTATACAATGGCTACACCTTC. The entire variable domain, with the rest obtained from reference TRBV29-1 and TRBJ1-2, is as follows: SAVISQKPSRDICQRGTSLTIQCQVDSQVTMMFWYRQQPGQSLTLIATANQGSEATYESGFVIDKFPISRPNLTFSTLTVSNMSPEDSSIYLCSVYNGYTFGSGTRLTVV.

The V call is TRBV6-2 or TRBV6-3, the J call TRBJ2-2; 7 positions match TRBD1. The trim removed 2 bases at V and 3 bases at J, leaving 6 bases unmatched. The V gene's germline CDR1 is MNHEY and CDR2 SVGEGT. This CDR3 comprises 16 residues. CDR3 region: CASSYRGRWDTGELFF. In DNA form, the CDR3 reads TGTGCCAGCAGTTACAGGGGGCGGTGGGACACCGGGGAGCTGTTTTTT.

The sample holds a few counts of this clonotype. CDR3 residues: CASSRYPGLAFDEQFF. CDR3 DNA: TGCGCCAGCAGCCGATATCCGGGACTAGCGTTCGATGAGCAGTTCTTC. The gene calls are TRBV4-1 and TRBJ2-1, with 10 bases aligning to TRBD2. This CDR3 is built from 16 residues. The germline gives CDR1 MGHRA, CDR2 YSYEKL. J was trimmed by 8 bases and V by 4 bases; bases with no gene match: 11.

J is TRBJ2-7 and V is TRBV7-7, with 8 nucleotides matching TRBD2. CDR3 length: 13 amino acids. The V gene's germline CDR1 is SSHAT and CDR2 FNYEAQ (reference sequence). In nucleotides, the CDR3 is TGTGCTAGGATAGCGGGAATCGTTTACGAGCAGTACTTC. Translation: CARIAGIVYEQYF.

This clonotype was recorded a few times. The J gene is TRBJ2-1, the V gene TRBV12-3 or TRBV12-4; D gene uncertain. V was shortened by 5 bases and J by 12 bases, with 5 bases between the two germline ends. The CDR3 consists of 9 residues. CDR3 bases: TGTGCCAGCAGTCCCCCGCAGTTCTTC. Protein: CASSPPQFF.

This clonotype was detected only a few times. This sequence joins TRBV29-1 and TRBJ2-1; 10 nucleotides line up with TRBD2. CDR3 length equals 13 residues. Germline trimming cut 3 bases from V and 12 bases from J; bases unmatched to any gene: 8. Germline CDR1 is SQVTM and CDR2 is ANQGSEA. CDR3 nucleotides: TGCAGCGTTGATCTAGCGGGAGTTAGGTGGCAGTTCTTC. It encodes CSVDLAGVRWQFF.

The rearrangement links TRBV7-2 to TRBJ1-6; weak D call: TRBD1 (5 bases). The CDR3 extends over 13 amino acids. Per germline, CDR1 SGHTA and CDR2 FQGNSA. V shed 1 base and J shed 10 bases, with 8 bases lying between them. The chain's CDR3 is CASSLETDSPLHF. CDR3 nucleotides: TGTGCCAGCAGCTTAGAGACAGACTCACCCCTCCACTTT. Full variable domain (missing parts from reference TRBV7-2 and TRBJ1-6): GAGVSQSPSNKVTEKGKDVELRCDPISGHTALYWYRQSLGQGLEFLIYFQGNSAPDKSGLPSDRFSAERTGGSVSTLTIQRTQQEDSAVYLCASSLETDSPLHFGNGTRLTVT.

The chain employs TRBV4-1 and TRBJ1-2; no clear D. This CDR3 region has 17 residues. CDR1 is MGHRA, CDR2 YSYEKL, per germline. V was pared by 2 bases and J by 6 bases, with 22 bases between. The CDR3 coding sequence is TGCGCCAGCAGCCAATTTCTTCTTTTGTTGGGAATCAATGGCTACACCTTC. Translating gives CASSQFLLLLGINGYTF.

This clonotype was detected a few times. The rearrangement links TRBV2 to TRBJ1-2; D is possibly TRBD1 (6 bases). The germline CDR1 and CDR2 sequences are SNHLY and FYNNEI. The V and J ends lost 2 bases and 5 bases respectively, with 12 bases between them. The CDR3 length is 14 residues. Here the CDR3 DNA reads TGTGCCAGCAGTGAACGGAGTACAGGGTATGGCTACACCTTC. It yields the protein CASSERSTGYGYTF.

This clonotype has more than one count but fewer than ten. V usage is TRBV20-1 and J usage is TRBJ1-6; D remains ambiguous. The CDR3 sequence is 12 residues long. The germline V gene has CDR1 DFQATT and CDR2 SNEGSKA (reference sequence). Trimming pared 0 bases from V and 7 bases from J, leaving 4 bases between. The CDR3 region has the DNA TGCAGTGCTAGAGATCAGAATTCACCCCTCCACTTT. Protein product: CSARDQNSPLHF.

This clonotype was seen more than once but under ten times. The chain has TRBV20-1 and TRBJ2-3, with 10 bases that match TRBD2. The CDR3 is made up of 15 amino acids. Germline V lookup: CDR1 DFQATT, CDR2 SNEGSKA (reference sequence). Losses at the gene ends were 5 bases for V and 2 bases for J; bases not matched to a gene: 7. CDR3: CSAYPTSGVTDTQYF. The CDR3 DNA reads TGCAGTGCTTACCCTACTAGCGGGGTCACAGATACGCAGTATTTT.

The rearrangement links TRBV24-1 to TRBJ2-7; D remains unclear. Germline CDR1 and CDR2: KGHDR and SFDVKD. This CDR3 comprises 14 residues. V dropped 7 bases and J dropped 4 bases, with 16 bases sitting between them. The CDR3 DNA reads as TGTGCCACCAGGCTCCGCCAGGTAAGGTACGAGCAGTACTTC. This translates into CATRLRQVRYEQYF.

This clonotype showed up just a few times. The chain recombines TRBV5-6 with TRBJ1-4, with a tentative D call TRBD1 (5 bases). Per germline, CDR1 SGHDT and CDR2 YYEEEE. Trimming shortened V by 6 bases and J by 8 bases, and 23 bases separated the two germline ends. The CDR3 length is 16 residues. The CDR3 DNA is TGTGCCAGCACCTACGACAGTCACCCTAAGAAGGAAAAACTGTTTTTT. Encoded protein: CASTYDSHPKKEKLFF. The full variable domain, with the rest looked up from reference TRBV5-6 and TRBJ1-4, is DAGVTQSPTHLIKTRGQQVTLRCSPKSGHDTVSWYQQALGQGPQFIFQYYEEEERQRGNFPDRFSGHQFPNYSSELNVNALLLGDSALYLCASTYDSHPKKEKLFFGSGTQLSVL.

The chain combines TRBV11-2 with TRBJ1-1; TRBD1 is a possible D gene (6 bases). Germline V lookup: CDR1 SGHAT, CDR2 FQNNGV. With 1 base removed from V and 1 base from J, the gap between germline ends came to 16 bases. This CDR3 has 17 amino acids. As DNA, the CDR3 is TGTGCCAGCAGCTTAGGGCAAAAACAGGGCCGGAACACTGAAGCTTTCTTT. It is translated as CASSLGQKQGRNTEAFF.

This clonotype showed up just a few times. V usage is TRBV5-6 and J usage is TRBJ2-6; TRBD1 is a possible D gene (7 bases). Per the germline V gene, CDR1 is SGHDT and CDR2 is YYEEEE. V lost 5 bases, J lost 3 bases, and 12 bases lay in between. This CDR3 contains 15 residues. Here the CDR3 reads CASSRRGLGANVLTF. In nucleotides, the CDR3 is TGTGCCAGCAGTAGGAGGGGGCTTGGGGCCAACGTCCTGACTTTC.

This clonotype showed up just a few times. The chain recombines TRBV12-3 or TRBV12-4 with TRBJ2-3; 8 bases agree with TRBD2. The V and J ends lost 7 bases and 0 bases, in that order; junction bases with no gene match: 6. This CDR3 contains 15 residues. CDR3 loop: CASIERGLSTDTQYF. DNA of the CDR3: TGTGCCAGCATCGAGCGGGGGCTAAGCACAGATACGCAGTATTTT.